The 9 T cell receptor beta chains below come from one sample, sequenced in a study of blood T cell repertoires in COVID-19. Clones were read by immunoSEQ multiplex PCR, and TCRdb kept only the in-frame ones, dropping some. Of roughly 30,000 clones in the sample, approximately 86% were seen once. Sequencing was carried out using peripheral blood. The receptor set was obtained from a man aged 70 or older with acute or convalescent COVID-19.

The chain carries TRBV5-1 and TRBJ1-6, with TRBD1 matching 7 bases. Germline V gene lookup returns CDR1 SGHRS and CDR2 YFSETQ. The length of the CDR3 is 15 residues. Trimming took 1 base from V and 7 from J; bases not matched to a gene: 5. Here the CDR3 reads CASSLRGQENSPLHF. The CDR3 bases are TGCGCCAGCAGCTTGCGTGGACAGGAGAATTCACCCCTCCACTTT.

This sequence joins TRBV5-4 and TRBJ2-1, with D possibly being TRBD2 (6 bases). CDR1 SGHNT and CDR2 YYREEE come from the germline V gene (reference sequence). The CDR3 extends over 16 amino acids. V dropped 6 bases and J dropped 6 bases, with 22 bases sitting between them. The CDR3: CASTSSRTTSVNEQFF. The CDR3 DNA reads TGTGCCAGCACTTCTTCTCGGACTACATCGGTCAATGAGCAGTTCTTC.

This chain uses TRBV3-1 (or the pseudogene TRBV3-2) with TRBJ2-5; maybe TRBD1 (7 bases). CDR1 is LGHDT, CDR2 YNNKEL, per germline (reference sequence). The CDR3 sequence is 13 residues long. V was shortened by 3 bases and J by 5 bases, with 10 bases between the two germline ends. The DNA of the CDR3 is TGTGCCAGCAGCCAGGGGGGACAGGAGACCCAGTACTTC. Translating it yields CASSQGGQETQYF.

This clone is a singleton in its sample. Written as DNA, the CDR3 is TGTGCCAGCAGTCCACAGGTCTATGGCTACACCTTC. Translating gives CASSPQVYGYTF. The genes are TRBV6-2 or TRBV6-3 and TRBJ1-2, with D tentatively TRBD1 (5 bases). The CDR3 sequence is 12 residues long. Germline V gene sequence: CDR1 MNHEY, CDR2 SVGEGT. Trimming removed 5 bases at V and 4 bases at J, with 8 bases between.

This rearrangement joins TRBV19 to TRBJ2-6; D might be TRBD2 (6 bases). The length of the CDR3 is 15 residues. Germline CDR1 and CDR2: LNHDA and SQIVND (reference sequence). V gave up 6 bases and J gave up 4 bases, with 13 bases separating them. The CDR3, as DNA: TGTGCCAGTAGGGGGGGAGGCCTCGGGGCCAACGTCCTGACTTTC. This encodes CASRGGGLGANVLTF.

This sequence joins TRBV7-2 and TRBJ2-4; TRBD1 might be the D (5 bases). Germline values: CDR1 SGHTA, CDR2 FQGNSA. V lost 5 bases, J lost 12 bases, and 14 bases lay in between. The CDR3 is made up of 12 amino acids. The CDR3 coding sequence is TGTGCCAGCAGCCTACAAGCAGGGCCTCAGTACTTC. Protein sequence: CASSLQAGPQYF. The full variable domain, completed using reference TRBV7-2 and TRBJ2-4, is GAGVSQSPSNKVTEKGKDVELRCDPISGHTALYWYRQSLGQGLEFLIYFQGNSAPDKSGLPSDRFSAERTGGSVSTLTIQRTQQEDSAVYLCASSLQAGPQYFGAGTRLSVL.

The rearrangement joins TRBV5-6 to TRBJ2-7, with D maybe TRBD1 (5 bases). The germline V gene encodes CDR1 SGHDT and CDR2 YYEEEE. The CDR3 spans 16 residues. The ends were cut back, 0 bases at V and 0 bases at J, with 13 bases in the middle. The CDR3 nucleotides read TGTGCCAGCAGCTTGGCCGGATGGGGCCGCTCCTACGAGCAGTACTTC. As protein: CASSLAGWGRSYEQYF. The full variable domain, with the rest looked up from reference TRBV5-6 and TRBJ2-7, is DAGVTQSPTHLIKTRGQQVTLRCSPKSGHDTVSWYQQALGQGPQFIFQYYEEEERQRGNFPDRFSGHQFPNYSSELNVNALLLGDSALYLCASSLAGWGRSYEQYFGPGTRLTVT.

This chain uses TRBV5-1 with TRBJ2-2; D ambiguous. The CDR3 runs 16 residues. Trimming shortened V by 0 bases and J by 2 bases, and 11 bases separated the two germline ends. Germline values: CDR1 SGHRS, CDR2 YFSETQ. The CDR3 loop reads CASSLGRTPNTGELFF. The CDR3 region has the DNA TGCGCCAGCAGCTTGGGAAGAACTCCAAACACCGGGGAGCTGTTTTTT. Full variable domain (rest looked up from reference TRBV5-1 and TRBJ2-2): KAGVTQTPRYLIKTRGQQVTLSCSPISGHRSVSWYQQTPGQGLQFLFEYFSETQRNKGNFPGRFSGRQFSNSRSEMNVSTLELGDSALYLCASSLGRTPNTGELFFGEGSRLTVL.

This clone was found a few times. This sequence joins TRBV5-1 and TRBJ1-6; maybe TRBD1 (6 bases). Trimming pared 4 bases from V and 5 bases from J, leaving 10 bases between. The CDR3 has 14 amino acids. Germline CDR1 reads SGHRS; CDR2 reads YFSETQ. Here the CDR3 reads CASSLDRNNSPLHF. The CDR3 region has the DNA TGCGCCAGCAGCCTTGACAGGAATAATTCACCCCTCCACTTT.